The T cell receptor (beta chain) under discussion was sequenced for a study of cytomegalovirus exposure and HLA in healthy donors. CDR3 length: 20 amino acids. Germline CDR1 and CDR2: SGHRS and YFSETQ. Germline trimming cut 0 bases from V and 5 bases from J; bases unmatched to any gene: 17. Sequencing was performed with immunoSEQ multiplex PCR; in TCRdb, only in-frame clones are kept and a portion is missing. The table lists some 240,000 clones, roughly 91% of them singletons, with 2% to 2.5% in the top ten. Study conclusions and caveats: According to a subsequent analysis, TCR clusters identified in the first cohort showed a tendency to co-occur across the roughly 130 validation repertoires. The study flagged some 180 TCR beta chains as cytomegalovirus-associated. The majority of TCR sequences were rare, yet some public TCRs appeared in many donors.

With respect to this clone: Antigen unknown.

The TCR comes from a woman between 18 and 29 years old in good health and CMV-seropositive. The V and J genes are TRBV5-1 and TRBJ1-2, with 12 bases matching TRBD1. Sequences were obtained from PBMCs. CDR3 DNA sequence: TGCGCCAGCAGCTTGGTGGGCCTCCGGGACAGGGGGCTTCCTGGGTATGGCTACACCTTC. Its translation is CASSLVGLRDRGLPGYGYTF.